This TCR beta chain was profiled in a study of blood T cell repertoires in COVID-19. Only in-frame clones appear in the TCRdb table, and some are missing; sequencing was by immunoSEQ multiplex PCR. The table shows around 76,000 clones, with around 80% occurring only once. J lost 14 bases, V lost 7 bases, and 18 bases had no gene match. Germline CDR1 and CDR2: SEHNR and FQNEAQ (reference sequence). The CDR3 loop spans 15 amino acids. Sequenced: peripheral blood. The receptor was isolated from a man aged 50-60 years with COVID-19, enrolled during active disease. This chain uses TRBV7-9 with TRBJ2-1; 9 nucleotides align to TRBD2. The CDR3 protein is CASILLSGGQFWKFF. CDR3 DNA sequence: TGTGCCAGCATCCTCTTAAGCGGGGGGCAATTTTGGAAGTTCTTC.